The source of this T cell receptor (beta chain) is a study of beta chain features in type 1 diabetes. V shed 5 bases and J shed 6 bases, with 16 bases lying between them. The CDR3 length is 14 residues. Germline CDR1 is MNHNS and CDR2 is SASEGT. Via CD45RO/CCR7/CD25/CD127/CD95/CD27, cells of the CD4+ naive, central memory, regulatory and stem cell-like memory subsets were sorted. Sorting gave populations that all exceeded 98% purity. The authors reverse transcribed all of the isolated RNA, so sequencing captured expressed TCRB transcripts. Method: immunoSEQ multiplex PCR; TCRdb's copy keeps in-frame clones and lacks some. The sample lists 330,000 or so clones, less than 15% seen once, with more than 6.5% in the top ten. Study outcomes and limitations: At VDJ recombination sites, type 1 diabetes patients had fewer insertions and more deleted nucleotides.

Remarks on this clone: Its antigen is still unknown.

Sequencing input: central memory CD4+ T cells from blood. The chain uses TRBV6-1 and TRBJ1-2; tentatively, D is TRBD1 (6 bases). The sequence came from a man under 40 in good health. The CDR3 sequence is CASSRAYREDGYTF. The CDR3 DNA is TGTGCCAGCAGTAGGGCGTACAGGGAGGATGGCTACACCTTC.